This T cell receptor beta chain originates from a study of cytomegalovirus exposure and HLA in healthy donors. The study, taken as a whole, reports: Later analysis identified around 15,000 TCR beta sequences associated with HLA alleles, using a false discovery rate threshold of 0.05. In an earlier analysis, about 90% or about 30%: the productive usage of most TCR beta V segments. Most TCR sequences proved rare, with some public TCRs found in many donors.

Each donor was healthy, and each was a bone marrow donor. Germline assignment: CDR1 SGHNT and CDR2 YYREEE (reference sequence). The CDR3 is 13 amino acids. The ends were cut back, 3 bases at V and 5 bases at J, with 9 bases in the middle. As to this clone: Its antigen is unknown.

The PCR employed 60 Vbeta primers together with 13 Jbeta primers. Sequenced by immunoSEQ multiplex PCR; TCRdb stores in-frame clones only, minus some. The sample consists of 90,000 to 110,000 clones, approximately 81% of them appearing once. The rearrangement links TRBV5-4 to TRBJ2-1, with a possible D match to TRBD2 (5 bases). This clonotype was obtained from a young man in good health and CMV-seronegative. Sequenced sample: PBMCs. CDR3 protein: CASSWTGNNEQFF. The CDR3 DNA sequence: TGTGCCAGCAGCTGGACTGGAAACAATGAGCAGTTCTTC.